The 5 T cell receptor beta chains below were found in one sample sequenced in a study of cytomegalovirus exposure and HLA in healthy donors. TCRdb's table, derived via immunoSEQ multiplex PCR, lists solely in-frame clones and lacks some. In the table there are some 170,000 clones, 86% of which are singletons. Sequenced material: PBMCs. Receptor source: a woman between 25 and 40 years old in good health and CMV-seronegative.

This clone has only a few counts. The chain is built from TRBV11-2 and TRBJ1-2, with TRBD1 identical over 7 bases. The ends lost 5 bases at V and 4 bases at J; junction bases unmatched: 10. Looked up from germline, CDR1 is SGHAT and CDR2 is FQNNGV. The CDR3 runs to 15 residues. The CDR3 DNA reads as TGTGCCAGCAGCCCAGGGGGGACAGTGAGCTATGGCTACACCTTC. It specifies CASSPGGTVSYGYTF.

J is TRBJ2-7 and V is TRBV4-2, with 7 bases aligning to TRBD1. This CDR3 has 13 amino acids. The V gene end was trimmed by 5 bases and the J gene end by 4 bases; junction bases not matched to a gene: 5. Germline V gives CDR1 LGHNA, CDR2 YNFKEQ. CDR3 DNA: TGTGCCAGCAGCGAAAGGGGGCTATACGAGCAGTACTTC. It is translated as CASSERGLYEQYF.

This sequence joins TRBV7-8 and TRBJ2-5; 8 nucleotides match TRBD1. The CDR3 spans 14 residues. Germline V gives CDR1 SGHVS, CDR2 FQNEAQ. The trim removed 5 bases at V and 9 bases at J, leaving 11 bases unmatched. In DNA, the CDR3 is TGTGCCAGCAGCCCCGAGAGGGACAGGCGGGCCCAGTACTTC. Translating it yields CASSPERDRRAQYF.

This clone showed up just once. This chain connects TRBV4-1 to TRBJ1-4, with a weak D call TRBD1 (5 bases). The CDR3 contains 14 residues. The germline V gene encodes CDR1 MGHRA and CDR2 YSYEKL. Trimming pared 4 bases from V and 8 bases from J, leaving 14 bases between. Here the CDR3 reads CASSRLGDWEKLFF. As DNA, the CDR3 is TGCGCCAGCAGCCGGTTGGGGGACTGGGAAAAACTGTTTTTT.

The genes are TRBV7-3 and TRBJ2-2; no clear D. V was shortened by 4 bases and J by 0 bases, with 15 bases between the two germline ends. CDR3 length: 17 amino acids. Germline CDR1 reads SGHTA; CDR2 reads FQGTGA. The CDR3 loop is CASSSRFGFPNTGELFF. CDR3 in DNA: TGTGCCAGCAGCTCTCGTTTTGGGTTTCCGAACACCGGGGAGCTGTTTTTT.